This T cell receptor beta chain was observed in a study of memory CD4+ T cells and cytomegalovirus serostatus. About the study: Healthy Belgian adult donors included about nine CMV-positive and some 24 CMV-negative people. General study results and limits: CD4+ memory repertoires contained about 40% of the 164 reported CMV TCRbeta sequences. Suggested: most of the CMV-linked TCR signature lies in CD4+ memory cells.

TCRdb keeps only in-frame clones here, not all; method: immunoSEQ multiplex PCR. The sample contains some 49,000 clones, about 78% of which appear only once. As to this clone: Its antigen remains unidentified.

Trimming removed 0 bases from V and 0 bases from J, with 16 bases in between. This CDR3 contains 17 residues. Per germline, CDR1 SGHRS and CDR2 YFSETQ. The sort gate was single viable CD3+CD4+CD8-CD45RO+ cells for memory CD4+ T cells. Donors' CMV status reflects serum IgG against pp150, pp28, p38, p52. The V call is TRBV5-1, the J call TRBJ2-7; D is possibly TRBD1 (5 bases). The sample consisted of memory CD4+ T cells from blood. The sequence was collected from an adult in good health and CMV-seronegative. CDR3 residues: CASSLVPQGASSYEQYF. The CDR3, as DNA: TGCGCCAGCAGCTTGGTCCCTCAAGGGGCCAGCTCCTACGAGCAGTACTTC.